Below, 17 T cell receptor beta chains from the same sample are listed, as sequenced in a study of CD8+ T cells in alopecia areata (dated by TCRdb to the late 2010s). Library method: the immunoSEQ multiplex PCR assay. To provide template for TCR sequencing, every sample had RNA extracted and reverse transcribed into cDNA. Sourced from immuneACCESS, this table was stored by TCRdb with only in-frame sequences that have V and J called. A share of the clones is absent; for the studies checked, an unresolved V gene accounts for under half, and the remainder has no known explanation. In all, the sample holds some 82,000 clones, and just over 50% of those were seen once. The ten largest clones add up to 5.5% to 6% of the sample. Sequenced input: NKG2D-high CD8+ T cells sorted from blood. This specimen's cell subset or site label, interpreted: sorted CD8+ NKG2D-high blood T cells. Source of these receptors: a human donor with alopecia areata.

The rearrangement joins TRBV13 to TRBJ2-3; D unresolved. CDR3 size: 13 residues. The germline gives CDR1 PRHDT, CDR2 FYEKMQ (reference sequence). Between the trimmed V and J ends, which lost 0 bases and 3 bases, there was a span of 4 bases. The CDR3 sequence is CASSLGRTDTQYF. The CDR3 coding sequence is TGTGCCAGCAGCTTAGGGAGAACAGATACGCAGTATTTT.

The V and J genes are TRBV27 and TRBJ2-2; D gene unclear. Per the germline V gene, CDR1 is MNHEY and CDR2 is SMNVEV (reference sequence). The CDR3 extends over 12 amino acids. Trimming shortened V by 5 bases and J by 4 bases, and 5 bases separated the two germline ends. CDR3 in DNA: TGTGCCAGCAGTCTCACCACCGGGGAGCTGTTTTTT. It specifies CASSLTTGELFF.

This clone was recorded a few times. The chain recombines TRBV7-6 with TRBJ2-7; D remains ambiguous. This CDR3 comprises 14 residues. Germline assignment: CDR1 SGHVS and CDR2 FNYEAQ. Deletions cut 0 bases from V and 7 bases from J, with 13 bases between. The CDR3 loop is CASSLAGPLGEQYF. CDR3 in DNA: TGTGCCAGCAGCTTAGCGGGCCCATTAGGGGAGCAGTACTTC. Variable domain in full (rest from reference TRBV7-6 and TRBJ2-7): GAGVSQSPRYKVTKRGQDVALRCDPISGHVSLYWYRQALGQGPEFLTYFNYEAQQDKSGLPNDRFSAERPEGSISTLTIQRTEQRDSAMYRCASSLAGPLGEQYFGPGTRLTVT.

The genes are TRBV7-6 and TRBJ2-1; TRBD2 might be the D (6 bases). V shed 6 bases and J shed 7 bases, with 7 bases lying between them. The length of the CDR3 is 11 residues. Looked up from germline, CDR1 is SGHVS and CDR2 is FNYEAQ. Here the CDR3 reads CASREGNEQFF. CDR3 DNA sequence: TGTGCCAGCAGGGAGGGAAATGAGCAGTTCTTC.

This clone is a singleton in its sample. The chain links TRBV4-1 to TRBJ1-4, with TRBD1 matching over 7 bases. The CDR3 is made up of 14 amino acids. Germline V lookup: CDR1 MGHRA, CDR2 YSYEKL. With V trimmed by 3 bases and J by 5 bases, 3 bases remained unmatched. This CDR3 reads CASSHRQGNEKLFF. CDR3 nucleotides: TGCGCCAGCAGCCACAGACAGGGAAATGAAAAACTGTTTTTT.

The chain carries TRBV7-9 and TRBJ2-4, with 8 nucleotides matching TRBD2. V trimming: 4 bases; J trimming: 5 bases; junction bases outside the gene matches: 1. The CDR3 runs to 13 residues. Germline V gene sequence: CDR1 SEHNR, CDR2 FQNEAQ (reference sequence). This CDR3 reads CASSWGLENIQYF. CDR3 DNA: TGTGCCAGCAGCTGGGGACTAGAAAACATTCAGTACTTC.

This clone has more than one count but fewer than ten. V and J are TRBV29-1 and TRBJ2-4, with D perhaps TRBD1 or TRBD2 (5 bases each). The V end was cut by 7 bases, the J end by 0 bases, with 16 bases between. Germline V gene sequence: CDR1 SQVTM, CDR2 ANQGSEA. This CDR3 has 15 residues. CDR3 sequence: CSAQDGTLAKNIQYF. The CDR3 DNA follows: TGCAGCGCTCAAGACGGGACGTTAGCCAAAAACATTCAGTACTTC.

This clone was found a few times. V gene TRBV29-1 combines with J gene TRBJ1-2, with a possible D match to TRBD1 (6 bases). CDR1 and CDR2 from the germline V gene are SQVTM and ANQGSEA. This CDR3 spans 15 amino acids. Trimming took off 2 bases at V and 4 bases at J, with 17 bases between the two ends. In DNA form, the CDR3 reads TGCAGCGTTGAACTCCGCCCGGACAGTTCCTATGGCTACACCTTC. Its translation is CSVELRPDSSYGYTF.

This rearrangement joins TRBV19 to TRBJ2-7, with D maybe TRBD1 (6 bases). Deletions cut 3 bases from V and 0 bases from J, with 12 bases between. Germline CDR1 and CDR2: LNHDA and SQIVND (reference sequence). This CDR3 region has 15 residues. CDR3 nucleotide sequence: TGTGCCAGTAGTATTTCGGACAGTAGCTCCTACGAGCAGTACTTC. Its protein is CASSISDSSSYEQYF. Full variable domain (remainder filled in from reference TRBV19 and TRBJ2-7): DGGITQSPKYLFRKEGQNVTLSCEQNLNHDAMYWYRQDPGQGLRLIYYSQIVNDFQKGDIAEGYSVSREKKESFPLTVTSAQKNPTAFYLCASSISDSSSYEQYFGPGTRLTVT.

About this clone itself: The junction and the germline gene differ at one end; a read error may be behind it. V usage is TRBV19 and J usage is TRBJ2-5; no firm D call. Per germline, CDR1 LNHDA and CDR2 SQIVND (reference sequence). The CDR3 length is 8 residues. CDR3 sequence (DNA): TGCCCTGCGGAGACCCAGTACTTC. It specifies CPAETQYF.

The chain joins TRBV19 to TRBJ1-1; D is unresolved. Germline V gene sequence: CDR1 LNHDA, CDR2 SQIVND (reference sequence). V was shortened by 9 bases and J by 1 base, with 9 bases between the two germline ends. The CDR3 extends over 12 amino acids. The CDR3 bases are TGTGCCAGCCGACACGGGAACACTGAAGCTTTCTTT. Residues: CASRHGNTEAFF.

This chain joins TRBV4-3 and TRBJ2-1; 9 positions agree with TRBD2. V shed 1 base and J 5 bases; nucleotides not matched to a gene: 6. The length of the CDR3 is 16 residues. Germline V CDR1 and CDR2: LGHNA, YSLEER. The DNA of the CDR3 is TGCGCCAGCAGCCAAGGAGCGAGACTAGCGGACAATGAGCAGTTCTTC. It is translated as CASSQGARLADNEQFF.

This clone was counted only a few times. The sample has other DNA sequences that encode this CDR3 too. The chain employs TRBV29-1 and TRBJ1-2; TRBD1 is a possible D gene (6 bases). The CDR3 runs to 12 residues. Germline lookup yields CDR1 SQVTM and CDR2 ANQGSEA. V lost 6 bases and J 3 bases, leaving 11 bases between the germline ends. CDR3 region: CSVEGEDYGYTF. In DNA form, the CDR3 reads TGCAGCGTCGAGGGGGAGGACTATGGCTACACCTTC.

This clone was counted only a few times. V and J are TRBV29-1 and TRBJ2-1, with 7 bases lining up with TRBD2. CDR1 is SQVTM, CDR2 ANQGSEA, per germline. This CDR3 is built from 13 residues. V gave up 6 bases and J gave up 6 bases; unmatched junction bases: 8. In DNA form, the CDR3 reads TGCAGCGTAAACCGGGACTATTCCAATGAGCAGTTCTTC. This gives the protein CSVNRDYSNEQFF.

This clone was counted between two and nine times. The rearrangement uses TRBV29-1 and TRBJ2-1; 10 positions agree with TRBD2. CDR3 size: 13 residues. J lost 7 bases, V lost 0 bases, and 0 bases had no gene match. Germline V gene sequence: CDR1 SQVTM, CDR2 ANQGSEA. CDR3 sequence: CSVEDSGRNEQFF. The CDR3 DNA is TGCAGCGTTGAAGATAGCGGGAGGAATGAGCAGTTCTTC.

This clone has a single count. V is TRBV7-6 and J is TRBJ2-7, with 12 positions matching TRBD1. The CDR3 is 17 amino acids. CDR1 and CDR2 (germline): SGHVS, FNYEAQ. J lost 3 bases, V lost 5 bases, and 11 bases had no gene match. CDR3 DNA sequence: TGTGCCAGCAGCCCCTTGAGGGGACAGGGGGCCAGCTACGAGCAGTACTTC. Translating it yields CASSPLRGQGASYEQYF.

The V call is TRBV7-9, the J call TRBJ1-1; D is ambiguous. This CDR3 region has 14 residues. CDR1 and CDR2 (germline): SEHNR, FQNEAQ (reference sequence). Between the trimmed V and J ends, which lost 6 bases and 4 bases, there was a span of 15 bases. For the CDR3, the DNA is TGTGCCAGCAGTTCAAGGCAAGGGTCCACTGAAGCTTTCTTT. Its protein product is CASSSRQGSTEAFF.